One T cell receptor (beta chain) is described in this entry. As yet, its antigen is unknown. This CDR3 has 14 amino acids. Germline-derived CDR1 and CDR2 are MNHEY and SVGAGI. V was clipped by 3 bases and J by 7 bases, with 13 bases between them. The data were taken from a study of identifying expanded T cells in peripheral blood. Study-level results: Over two and four weeks, about 15 and 19 clones changed, versus around 1.3 between replicates.

Method: immunoSEQ multiplex PCR; TCRdb's copy keeps in-frame clones and lacks some. Among 120,000 or so clones listed, roughly 80% were seen once. Collection occurred without any documented infections or immune events in donors. This sequence originates from a person aged 18 to 75 in good health. Source material: blood. The chain employs TRBV6-5 and TRBJ2-1; D unclear. The CDR3 loop reads CASSYISFGNEQFF. CDR3 sequence (DNA): TGTGCCAGCAGTTATATCAGTTTCGGGAATGAGCAGTTCTTC.